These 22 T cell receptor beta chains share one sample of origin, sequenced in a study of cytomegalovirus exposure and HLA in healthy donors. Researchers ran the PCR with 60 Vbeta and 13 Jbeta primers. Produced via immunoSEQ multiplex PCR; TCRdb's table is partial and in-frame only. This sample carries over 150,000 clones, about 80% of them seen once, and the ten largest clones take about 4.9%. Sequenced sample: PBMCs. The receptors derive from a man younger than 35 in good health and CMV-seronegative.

The CDR3 sequence is CASSRGPDFNSPLHF. DNA for the CDR3: TGTGCCAGCAGTCGAGGGCCCGATTTTAATTCACCCCTCCACTTT. This chain joins TRBV14 and TRBJ1-6; D call uncertain. The CDR3 extends over 15 amino acids. Germline-derived CDR1 and CDR2 are SGHDN and FVKESK. V was pared by 6 bases and J by 6 bases, with 15 bases between.

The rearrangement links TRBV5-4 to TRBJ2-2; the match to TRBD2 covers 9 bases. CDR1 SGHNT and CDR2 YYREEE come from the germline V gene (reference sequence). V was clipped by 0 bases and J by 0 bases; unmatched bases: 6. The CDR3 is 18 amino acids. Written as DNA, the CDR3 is TGTGCCAGCAGCTTGGTGGGACTAGCCAATCCGAACACCGGGGAGCTGTTTTTT. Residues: CASSLVGLANPNTGELFF.

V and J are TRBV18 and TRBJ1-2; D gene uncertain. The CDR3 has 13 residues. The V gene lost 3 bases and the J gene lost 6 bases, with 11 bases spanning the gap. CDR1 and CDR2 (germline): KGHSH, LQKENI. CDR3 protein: CASSPQETDGYTF. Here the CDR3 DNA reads TGTGCCAGCTCACCGCAGGAAACGGATGGCTACACCTTC.

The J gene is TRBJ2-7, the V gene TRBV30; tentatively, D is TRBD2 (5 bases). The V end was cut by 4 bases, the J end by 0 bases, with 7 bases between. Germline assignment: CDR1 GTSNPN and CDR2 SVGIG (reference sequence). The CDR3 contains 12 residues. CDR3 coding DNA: TGTGCCTGGACGGGGAGCTCCTACGAGCAGTACTTC. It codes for CAWTGSSYEQYF.

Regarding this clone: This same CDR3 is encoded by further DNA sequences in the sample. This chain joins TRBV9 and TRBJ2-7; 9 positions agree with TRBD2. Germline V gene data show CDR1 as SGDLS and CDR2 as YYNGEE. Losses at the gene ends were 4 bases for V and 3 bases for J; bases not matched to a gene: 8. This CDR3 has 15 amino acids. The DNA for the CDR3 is TGTGCCAGCAGCTTGGGGCTAGCGGGAAACTACGAGCAGTACTTC. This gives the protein CASSLGLAGNYEQYF. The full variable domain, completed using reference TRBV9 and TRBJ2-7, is DSGVTQTPKHLITATGQRVTLRCSPRSGDLSVYWYQQSLDQGLQFLIQYYNGEERAKGNILERFSAQQFPDLHSELNLSSLELGDSALYFCASSLGLAGNYEQYFGPGTRLTVT.

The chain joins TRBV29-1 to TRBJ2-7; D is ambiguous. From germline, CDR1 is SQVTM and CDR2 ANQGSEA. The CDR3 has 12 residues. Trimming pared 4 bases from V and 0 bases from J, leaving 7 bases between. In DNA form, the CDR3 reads TGCAGCGTTGGGTCAGTCTCCTACGAGCAGTACTTC. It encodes CSVGSVSYEQYF.

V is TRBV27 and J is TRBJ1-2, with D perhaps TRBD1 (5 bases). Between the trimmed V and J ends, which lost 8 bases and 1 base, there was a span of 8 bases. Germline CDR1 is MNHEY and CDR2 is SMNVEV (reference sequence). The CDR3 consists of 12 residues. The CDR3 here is CASADSNYGYTF. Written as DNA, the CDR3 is TGTGCCAGCGCAGACAGTAACTATGGCTACACCTTC.

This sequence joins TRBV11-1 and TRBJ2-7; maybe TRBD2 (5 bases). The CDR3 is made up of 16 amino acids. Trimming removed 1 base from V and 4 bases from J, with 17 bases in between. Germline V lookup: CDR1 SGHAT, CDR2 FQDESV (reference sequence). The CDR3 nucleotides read TGTGCCAGCAGCTTAGTCGCAGCGGACCCTGCTTACGAGCAGTACTTC. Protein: CASSLVAADPAYEQYF.

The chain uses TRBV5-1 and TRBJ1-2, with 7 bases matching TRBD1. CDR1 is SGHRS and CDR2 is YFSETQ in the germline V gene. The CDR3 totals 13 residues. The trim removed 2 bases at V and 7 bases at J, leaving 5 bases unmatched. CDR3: CASSLGGESGYTF. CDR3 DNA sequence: TGCGCCAGCAGCTTAGGGGGCGAATCTGGCTACACCTTC.

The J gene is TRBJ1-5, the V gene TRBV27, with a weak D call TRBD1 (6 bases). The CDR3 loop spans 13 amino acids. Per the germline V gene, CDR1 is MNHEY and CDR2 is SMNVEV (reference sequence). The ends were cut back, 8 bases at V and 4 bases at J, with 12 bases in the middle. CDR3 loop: CASGRGGNQPQHF. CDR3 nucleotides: TGTGCCAGCGGAAGAGGGGGTAATCAGCCCCAGCATTTT.

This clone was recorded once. The DNA of the CDR3 is TGTGCCATCAGTGTCGGTGAGGGCACCGGGGAGCTGTTTTTT. This codes for CAISVGEGTGELFF. V and J are TRBV10-3 and TRBJ2-2; possibly TRBD2 for D (5 bases). The CDR3 sequence is 14 residues long. In germline, CDR1 is ENHRY, CDR2 SYGVKD. The V and J ends lost 4 bases and 4 bases respectively, with 10 bases between them.

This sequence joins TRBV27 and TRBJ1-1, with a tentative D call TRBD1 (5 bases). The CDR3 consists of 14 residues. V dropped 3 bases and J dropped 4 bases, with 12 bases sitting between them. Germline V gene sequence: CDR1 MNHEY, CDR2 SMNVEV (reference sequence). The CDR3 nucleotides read TGTGCCAGCAGTTTCGGGCGGGGGTTCACTGAAGCTTTCTTT. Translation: CASSFGRGFTEAFF.

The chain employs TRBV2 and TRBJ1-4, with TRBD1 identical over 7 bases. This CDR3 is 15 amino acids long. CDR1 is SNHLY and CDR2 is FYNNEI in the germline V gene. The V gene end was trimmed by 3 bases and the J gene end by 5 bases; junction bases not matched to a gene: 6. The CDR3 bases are TGTGCCAGCAGTGAGACCGGGACAGAGAATGAAAAACTGTTTTTT. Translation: CASSETGTENEKLFF. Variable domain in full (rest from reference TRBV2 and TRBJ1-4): EPEVTQTPSHQVTQMGQEVILRCVPISNHLYFYWYRQILGQKVEFLVSFYNNEISEKSEIFDDQFSVERPDGSNFTLKIRSTKLEDSAMYFCASSETGTENEKLFFGSGTQLSVL.

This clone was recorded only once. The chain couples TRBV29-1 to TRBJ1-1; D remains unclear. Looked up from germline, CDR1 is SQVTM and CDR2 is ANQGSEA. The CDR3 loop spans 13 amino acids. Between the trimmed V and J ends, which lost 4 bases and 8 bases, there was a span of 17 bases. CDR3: CSVAQRLNSEAFF. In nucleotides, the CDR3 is TGCAGCGTTGCCCAGCGGCTAAACAGCGAAGCTTTCTTT. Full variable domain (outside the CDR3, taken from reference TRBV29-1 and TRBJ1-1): SAVISQKPSRDICQRGTSLTIQCQVDSQVTMMFWYRQQPGQSLTLIATANQGSEATYESGFVIDKFPISRPNLTFSTLTVSNMSPEDSSIYLCSVAQRLNSEAFFGQGTRLTVV.

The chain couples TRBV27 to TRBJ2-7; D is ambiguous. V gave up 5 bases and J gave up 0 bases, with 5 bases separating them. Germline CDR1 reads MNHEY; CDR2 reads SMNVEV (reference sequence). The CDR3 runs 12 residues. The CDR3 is CASSGISYEQYF. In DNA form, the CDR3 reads TGTGCCAGCAGTGGCATCTCCTACGAGCAGTACTTC.

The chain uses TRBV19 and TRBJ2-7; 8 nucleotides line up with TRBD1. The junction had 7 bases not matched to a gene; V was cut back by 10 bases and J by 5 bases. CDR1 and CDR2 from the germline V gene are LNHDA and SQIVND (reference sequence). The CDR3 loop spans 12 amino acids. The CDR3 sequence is CAIDRGSDEQYF. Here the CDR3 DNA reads TGTGCCATCGACAGGGGTTCCGACGAGCAGTACTTC.

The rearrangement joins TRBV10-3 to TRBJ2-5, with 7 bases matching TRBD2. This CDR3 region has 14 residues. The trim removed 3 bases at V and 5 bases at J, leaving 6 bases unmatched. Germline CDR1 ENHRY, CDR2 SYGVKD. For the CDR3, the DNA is TGTGCCATCAGTGAATATGCGGGAGTGGAGACCCAGTACTTC. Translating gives CAISEYAGVETQYF.

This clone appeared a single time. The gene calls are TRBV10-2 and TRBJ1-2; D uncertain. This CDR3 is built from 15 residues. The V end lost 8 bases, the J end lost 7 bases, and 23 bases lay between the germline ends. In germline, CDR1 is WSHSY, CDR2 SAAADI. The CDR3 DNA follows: TGCGCCAGCGGTGGTCGGGAACTAATACGGAGTGGCTACACCTTC. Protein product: CASGGRELIRSGYTF.

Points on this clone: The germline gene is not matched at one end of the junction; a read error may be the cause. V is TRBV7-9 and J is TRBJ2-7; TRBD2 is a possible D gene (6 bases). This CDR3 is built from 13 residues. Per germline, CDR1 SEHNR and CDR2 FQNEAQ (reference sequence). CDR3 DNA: TGTTCCAGCAGCAATCGGGGACTCTACGAGCAGTACTTC. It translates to CSSSNRGLYEQYF.

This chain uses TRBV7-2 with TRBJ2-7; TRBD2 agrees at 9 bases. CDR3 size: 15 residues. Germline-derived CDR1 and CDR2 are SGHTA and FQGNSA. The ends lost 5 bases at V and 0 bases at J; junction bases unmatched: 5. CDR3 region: CASSPRTSASYEQYF. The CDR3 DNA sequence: TGTGCCAGCAGCCCCAGGACTAGCGCCTCCTACGAGCAGTACTTC. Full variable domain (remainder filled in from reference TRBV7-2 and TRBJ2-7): GAGVSQSPSNKVTEKGKDVELRCDPISGHTALYWYRQSLGQGLEFLIYFQGNSAPDKSGLPSDRFSAERTGGSVSTLTIQRTQQEDSAVYLCASSPRTSASYEQYFGPGTRLTVT.

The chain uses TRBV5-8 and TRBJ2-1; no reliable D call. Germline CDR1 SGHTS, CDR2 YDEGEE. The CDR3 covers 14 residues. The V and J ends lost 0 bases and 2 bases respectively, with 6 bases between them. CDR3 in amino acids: CASSLGPTYNEQFF. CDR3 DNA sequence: TGTGCCAGCAGCTTGGGTCCCACCTACAATGAGCAGTTCTTC.

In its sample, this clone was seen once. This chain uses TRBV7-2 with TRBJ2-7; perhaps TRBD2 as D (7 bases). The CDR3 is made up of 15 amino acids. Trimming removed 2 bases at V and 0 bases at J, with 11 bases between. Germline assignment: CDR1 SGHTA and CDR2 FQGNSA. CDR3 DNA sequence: TGTGCCAGCAGCTTAATTGCGGGGGCCTCCTACGAGCAGTACTTC. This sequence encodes CASSLIAGASYEQYF.